This T cell receptor beta chain was sequenced during a study of T cell changes during pregnancy in multiple sclerosis. CDR1 and CDR2 (germline): SGHRS, YFSETQ. V was cut by 4 bases and J by 1 base, with 8 bases left in between. The CDR3 length is 13 residues. The repertoire was sequenced with immunoSEQ multiplex PCR; TCRdb's copy has only in-frame clones and lacks some. This sample has approximately 52,000 clones, with 80% to 95% found just once. The sequencing here drew on CD4+ T cells from peripheral blood mononuclear cells, taken after pregnancy. V gene TRBV5-1 combines with J gene TRBJ1-1; D is uncertain. This clonotype was sampled from a female donor with multiple sclerosis, enrolled in a pregnancy study. The CDR3 region is CASSRISNTEAFF. The CDR3 nucleotides are TGCGCCAGCAGCCGTATTTCGAACACTGAAGCTTTCTTT.